This T cell receptor (beta chain) was obtained from a study of post-analysis software for immune sequencing data. About the study: Relapsing-remitting, secondary progressive and progressive-relapsing forms of multiple sclerosis all featured among disease courses. Study-wide points: The study found TRBV5-6, TRBV5-1 and TRBV20-1 among five TRBV segments more frequent in patients than controls. F-measure co-clustering was strong for batch-matched samples. Multiple sclerosis was associated with a significant reduction in normalized Chao1 diversity relative to controls.

Germline V gene lookup returns CDR1 SNHLY and CDR2 FYNNEI. CDR3 length equals 13 residues. Unique molecular identifiers were built into the TCR beta cDNA libraries. Researchers reported 550,000 or so cDNA molecules coming from around 1 to 10 million T cells. Using its own MiXCR run on the PCR reads, TCRdb lists one record per CDR3 protein. The sample records about 820,000 distinct CDR3 sequences, about 50% being singletons. This clonotype was picked up a small number of times. Its cognate antigen is unknown. What was sequenced was blood. This TCR was sampled from a girl between 5 and 17 years old with multiple sclerosis. The gene calls are TRBV2 and TRBJ2-4, with D possibly being TRBD1 (5 bases). Judging by the DNA end, TRBJ2-5 fits better; the J call may be wrong. DNA of the CDR3: TGTGCCAGCAGTGGTAACAGGCAAGAGACCCAGTACTTC. It codes for CASSGNRQETQYF.